These T cell receptor beta chains were read from a single sample in a study of CD8+CD57+ T cells in acquired aplastic anemia. TCRdb re-called the reads with MiXCR, one entry per CDR3 protein. Counted here are under 500,000 distinct CDR3 sequences, roughly a third occurring once; the ten biggest clones make up less than 0.85%. Sequenced material: sorted CD4+, CD8+, or CD8+CD57+ T cells (not recorded which) from PBMCs. All receptors derive from a human donor with aplastic anemia. The CDR3 runs from the conserved cysteine through the conserved F or W. A D gene is named only where the DNA matches it firmly. Part of the rows lack a size; the others show once, few, many or a class for expanded clones.

once,TRBJ1-1,NA,TRBV6-1,TGTGCCAGCAGTGAAGCGCAGTGGGGGCGGACTGAAGCTTTCTTT,CASSEAQWGRTEAFF
few,TRBJ1-2,NA,TRBV6-1,TGTGCCAGCAGTGAAGACTTCGGGGACTATGGCTACACCTTC,CASSEDFGDYGYTF
NA,TRBJ2-1,NA,TRBV7-3,TGTGCCAGCAACCCCAGGGGTCCGGGACACTACAATGAGCAGTTCTTC,CASNPRGPGHYNEQFF
NA,TRBJ1-6,TRBD1,TRBV27,TGTGCCAGCAGTTTAATTAGAGGACAGGGGATTAATTCACCCCTCCACTTT,CASSLIRGQGINSPLHF
many,TRBJ2-7,NA,TRBV11-3,TGTGCCAGCAGCTTAGAGGGCAGGGATGTCGACGAGCAGTACTTC,CASSLEGRDVDEQYF
many,TRBJ1-2,NA,TRBV20-1,TGCAGTGCTAGAGGGAACAGGGATTATGGCTACACCTTC,CSARGNRDYGYTF
NA,TRBJ1-5,TRBD1,TRBV7-2,TGTGCCAGCAGCGATGGGACAGGGTGGAATCAGCCCCAGCATTTT,CASSDGTGWNQPQHF
NA,TRBJ2-1,NA,TRBV5-1,TGCGCCAGCAGTTCAGGACTTCCAAGCTCCTACAATGAGCAGTTCTTC,CASSSGLPSSYNEQFF
NA,TRBJ1-3,NA,TRBV4-1,TGCGCCAGCAGCGGTTATCTATCGACCGTATATTTT,CASSGYLSTVYF
NA,TRBJ2-7,TRBD1,TRBV12-3/TRBV12-4,TGTGCCAGCAGTTGGGCAGGGGGCCAGTACGAGCAGTACTTC,CASSWAGGQYEQYF
many,TRBJ1-3,NA,TRBV10-2,TGCGCCAGCAGCTGGGACTTATCCTCTGGAAACACCATATATTTT,CASSWDLSSGNTIYF
many,TRBJ1-1,NA,TRBV19,TGTGCCAGTAGTATAGTGGGACGGGGAGCTTTCTTT,CASSIVGRGAFF
NA,TRBJ1-1,TRBD1,TRBV2,TGTGCCAGCAGTCAGGGACAGGGAATATTGAACACTGAAGCTCTCTTT,CASSQGQGILNTEALF
NA,TRBJ2-7,NA,TRBV2,TGTGCCAGTAAAAGGGGTACCTACGAGCAGTACTTC,CASKRGTYEQYF
NA,TRBJ2-3,NA,TRBV9,TGTGCCAGCAGCGTAGCTGGGGGTAGCGGCGTCACAGATACGCAGTATTTT,CASSVAGGSGVTDTQYF
few,TRBJ2-3,TRBD2,TRBV20-1,TGCAGTGCTAGACTAGCGGGAGGGGCCCGTTCCACAGATACGCAGTATTTT,CSARLAGGARSTDTQYF
few,TRBJ1-1,NA,TRBV9,TGTGCCAGCAGCGTAGCGGGACTGAACACTGAAGCTTTCTTT,CASSVAGLNTEAFF
few,TRBJ1-6,NA,TRBV20-1,TGCAGTGCTAGAGAGTCCGGCGCCTATAATTCACCCCTCCACTTT,CSARESGAYNSPLHF
many,TRBJ1-1,NA,TRBV19,TGTGCCAGTAGTATATCGACAGAAAACACTGAAGCTTTCTTT,CASSISTENTEAFF
few,TRBJ1-1,NA,TRBV5-1,TGCGCCAGCAGCTTGCGTATGGACGAGAAAGCTTTCTTT,CASSLRMDEKAFF
NA,TRBJ2-1,NA,TRBV19,TGTGCCAGTAGTATATCAACGGGGTACAATGGGCAGTTCTTC,CASSISTGYNGQFF
few,TRBJ2-2,NA,TRBV7-9,TGTGCCAGCGTCCGGGGGCAGGTGGCCGGGGAGCTGTTTTTT,CASVRGQVAGELFF
few,TRBJ1-5,NA,TRBV27,TGTGCCTGCCAAAACCGTGGTCCCCAGCATTTT,CACQNRGPQHF
NA,TRBJ2-2,NA,TRBV20-1,TGCAGTGCTAGAGCCAGGCGATTTACCGGGGAGCTGTTTTTT,CSARARRFTGELFF
NA,TRBJ1-1,TRBD1,TRBV13,TGTGCCAGCTCACCTACAACAGGGGGCCCTGAAGCTTTCTTT,CASSPTTGGPEAFF
many,TRBJ1-1,NA,TRBV19,TGTGCCAGTAGATTGGGGGCTGAAGCTTTCTTT,CASRLGAEAFF
NA,TRBJ2-7,NA,TRBV7-8,TGTGCTAGAGCTCTGGGGCCGAACAGGGAGCAGTACTTC,CARALGPNREQYF
NA,TRBJ2-2,TRBD2,TRBV9,TGTGCCAGCAGCGTTTCCCCCGGGGGGACTAGCCCGACCGGGGAGCTGTTTTTT,CASSVSPGGTSPTGELFF
NA,TRBJ2-3,NA,TRBV10-3,TGTGCCATAGGGGCCTTCGCGGGGACCACAGATACGCAGTATTTT,CAIGAFAGTTDTQYF
NA,TRBJ2-1,NA,TRBV9,TGTGCCAGCAGTGCTAGGTGGGACTACAATGAGCAGTTCTTC,CASSARWDYNEQFF
many,TRBJ2-1,TRBD2,TRBV19,TGTGCCAGTAGTCGGACTAGAGGATACAATGAGCAGTTCTTC,CASSRTRGYNEQFF
many,TRBJ2-7,NA,TRBV20-1,TGCAGTGCTAGCGGGGGAGTTGAGCAGTACTTC,CSASGGVEQYF
many,TRBJ2-5,NA,TRBV7-2,TGTGCCAGCAGCTTTTCCGGGACACTAGAGGCCCAGTACTTC,CASSFSGTLEAQYF
NA,TRBJ1-2,NA,TRBV20-1,TGCAGTGCAGATACCAACTATGGCTACACCTTC,CSADTNYGYTF
NA,TRBJ1-2,TRBD1,TRBV5-4,TGTGCCAGCAGCGTCGGGACAGCCTATGGCTACACCTTC,CASSVGTAYGYTF
NA,TRBJ2-7,TRBD2,TRBV24-1,TGTGCCACCAGTGATTCAGAGCGGGACGGCTTCTACGAGCAGTACTTC,CATSDSERDGFYEQYF
many,TRBJ1-5,TRBD1,TRBV19,TGTGCCAGTAGCACAGGGGCAGATCAGCCCCAGCATTTT,CASSTGADQPQHF
NA,TRBJ2-7,NA,TRBV18,TGTGCCAGCTCACCACCACCGGGACGAACCTCCTACGAGCAGTACTTC,CASSPPPGRTSYEQYF
NA,TRBJ1-1,NA,TRBV7-9,TGTGCCAGCAGCTTAGATGCAGGGACGGTCACTGAAGCTTTCTTT,CASSLDAGTVTEAFF
NA,TRBJ2-7,NA,TRBV15,TGTGCCACCAGCAGAGATCTAGGGAAGATCTCCTACGAGCAGTACTTC,CATSRDLGKISYEQYF
NA,TRBJ1-2,NA,TRBV20-1,TGCAGTGCTAGTGAGGGAAATGGGTCGGGTGGCTGCACCTTC,CSASEGNGSGGCTF
many,TRBJ1-1,NA,TRBV29-1,TGCAGCGTTGAGAGCTCTATGAACACTGAAGCTTTCTTT,CSVESSMNTEAFF
many,TRBJ1-2,NA,TRBV6-1,TGTGCCAGCTCCAGGGCTTCCTATGGCTACACCTTC,CASSRASYGYTF
NA,TRBJ1-5,TRBD1,TRBV2,TGTGCCAGCTTCAGGGACAGTGCAGAGAGTAGCAATCAGCCCCAGCATTTT,CASFRDSAESSNQPQHF
few,TRBJ2-7,TRBD1,TRBV7-6,TGTGCCCGCAGCTTGGGGGACAGGGGTTCCTACGAGCAGTACTTC,CARSLGDRGSYEQYF
NA,TRBJ2-7,NA,TRBV28,TGTGCCAGCAGTTTCGAGCTATTCTCCTACGAGCAGTACTTC,CASSFELFSYEQYF
many,TRBJ2-5,TRBD2,TRBV2,TGTGCCGTTACTAGCGGGAGTACTGGAGAGACCCAGTACTTC,CAVTSGSTGETQYF
NA,TRBJ2-3,TRBD2,TRBV12-3/TRBV12-4,TGTGCCAGCAGCTTAACGTTTCGGGGGGGGGCCTCAGATACGCAGTATTTT,CASSLTFRGGASDTQYF
few,TRBJ2-2,NA,TRBV7-8,TGTGCCAGCAGCTTAGCTACGGGGCCAAGGATAACCGGGGAGCTGTTTTTT,CASSLATGPRITGELFF
NA,TRBJ1-2,TRBD1,TRBV6-2/TRBV6-3,TGTGCCAGCACTTCAGGGGGCTCTTACTATGGCTACACCTTC,CASTSGGSYYGYTF
NA,TRBJ2-7,NA,TRBV18,TGTGCCAGCTCCAGTAATGGAGGTCCCTACGAGCAGTACTTC,CASSSNGGPYEQYF
NA,TRBJ2-7,TRBD2,TRBV6-4,TGTGCCAGCGGAGACAGGACTAGCGGGACGAGCTCCTACGAGCAGTACTTC,CASGDRTSGTSSYEQYF
NA,TRBJ1-1,NA,TRBV20-1,TGCGGTGCTAGAGGCGGGACGGTTATTACTGAAGCTTTCTTT,CGARGGTVITEAFF
many,TRBJ1-2,NA,TRBV5-1,TGCGCCAGCACCTCATCCTTTACAGGATACTATGGCTACACCTTC,CASTSSFTGYYGYTF
NA,TRBJ2-7,TRBD1,TRBV19,TGTGCCAGTAGTATTCTCGGACAGGGACTCGAGCAGTACTTC,CASSILGQGLEQYF